The clone carrying this TCR beta chain was seen many times. The sample is drawn from a study of T cells after yellow fever vaccination. Overall study: The SMART-Seq v4 Ultra Low Input method served to prepare the low-cell-number fractions. Study conclusions and caveats: Booster samples showed a return of most primary-vaccination clones (roughly 96% CD4, over 70% CD8). Some clonotypes were seen in both the CD4 and the CD8 compartments. These made up a small share and likely arose from convergent recombination. Bulk-population clonotypes that are abundant could appear as contaminants in FACS-sorted repertoires.

One entry per CDR3 protein, called by TCRdb with MiXCR from the 5' RACE reads. The data contain around 30,000 distinct CDR3 sequences, approximately 6% of them singletons. The CDR3 is 13 residues long. Trimming pared 4 bases from V and 3 bases from J, leaving 13 bases between. Per germline, CDR1 GTSNPN and CDR2 SVGIG (reference sequence). This clonotype was sampled from a man aged 30 to 45 who received the YFV17D yellow fever vaccine. This chain joins TRBV30 and TRBJ2-7, with TRBD2 as a possible D gene (5 bases). The sample here was PBMCs, either bulk or a sorted T-cell subset (CD4+, CD8+, memory, or dextramer-sorted; not recorded which), taken on the day of the yellow fever booster vaccination. The CDR3 coding sequence is TGTGCCTGGACCCGGACTGACCGCTACGAGCAGTACTTC. It is translated as CAWTRTDRYEQYF.